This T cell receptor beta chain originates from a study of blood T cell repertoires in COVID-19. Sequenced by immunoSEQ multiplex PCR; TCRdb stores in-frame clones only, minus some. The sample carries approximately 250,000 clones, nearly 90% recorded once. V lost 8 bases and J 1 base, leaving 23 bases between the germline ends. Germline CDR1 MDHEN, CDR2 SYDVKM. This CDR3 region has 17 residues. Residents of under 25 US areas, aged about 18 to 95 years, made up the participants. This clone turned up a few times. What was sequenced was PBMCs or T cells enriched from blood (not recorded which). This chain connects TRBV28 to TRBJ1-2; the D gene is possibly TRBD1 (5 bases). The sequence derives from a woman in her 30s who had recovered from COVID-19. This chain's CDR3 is CASHHGAAQIVNYGYTF. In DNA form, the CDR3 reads TGTGCCAGCCACCATGGGGCAGCACAAATAGTTAACTATGGCTACACCTTC.